The 14 T cell receptor beta chains given below trace back to one sample, sequenced in a study of T cell changes during pregnancy in multiple sclerosis. The data were produced by immunoSEQ multiplex PCR, yet TCRdb's version contains in-frame clones alone and is incomplete. The table includes approximately 60,000 clones, approximately 92% detected once. Here the sequenced sample was peripheral blood, taken in the first trimester of pregnancy. Every receptor here comes from a female donor with multiple sclerosis, enrolled in a pregnancy study.

The chain joins TRBV7-9 to TRBJ2-7; 9 nucleotides agree with TRBD1. V was clipped by 5 bases and J by 4 bases; unmatched bases: 6. CDR1 and CDR2 from the germline V gene are SEHNR and FQNEAQ (reference sequence). This CDR3 has 14 residues. As DNA, the CDR3 is TGTGCCAGCAGCGTACAGGGGGCTAGATACGAGCAGTACTTC. This gives the protein CASSVQGARYEQYF.

For the CDR3, the DNA is TGCGCCAGCAGCTTGGGGGACAGGGGGCGTACAGATACGCAGTATTTT. Translation: CASSLGDRGRTDTQYF. The rearrangement links TRBV5-1 to TRBJ2-3; TRBD1 aligns across 12 bases. V lost 0 bases, J lost 3 bases, and 2 bases stayed unmatched. The CDR3 extends over 16 amino acids. Germline V gene sequence: CDR1 SGHRS, CDR2 YFSETQ.

The V call is TRBV7-9, the J call TRBJ2-1, with D possibly matching TRBD2 (6 bases). Germline V gives CDR1 SEHNR, CDR2 FQNEAQ (reference sequence). The CDR3 spans 17 residues. The ends were cut back, 2 bases at V and 5 bases at J, with 19 bases in the middle. CDR3 region: CASSLTPHGTSDNEQFF. The CDR3 DNA follows: TGTGCCAGCAGCTTAACTCCGCACGGGACTTCCGACAATGAGCAGTTCTTC.

The rearrangement uses TRBV27 and TRBJ2-1, with 14 bases identical to TRBD2. Losses at the gene ends were 7 bases for V and 12 bases for J; bases not matched to a gene: 35. The CDR3 is made up of 23 amino acids. The germline CDR1 and CDR2 sequences are MNHEY and SMNVEV (reference sequence). This chain's CDR3 is CASTKERLAGGPIAETHCLAQFF. The CDR3 DNA sequence: TGTGCCAGCACCAAAGAACGACTAGCGGGAGGGCCAATAGCAGAGACCCACTGTTTGGCGCAGTTCTTC.

This chain joins TRBV29-1 and TRBJ2-7; 8 bases line up with TRBD1. Trimming took 2 bases from V and 3 from J; bases not matched to a gene: 15. The CDR3 spans 17 residues. Germline V gene sequence: CDR1 SQVTM, CDR2 ANQGSEA. The CDR3 loop reads CSVEFSDRENLIYEQYF. The CDR3 DNA sequence: TGCAGCGTTGAATTTTCGGACAGGGAAAACCTAATCTACGAGCAGTACTTC.

This rearrangement joins TRBV21-1 to TRBJ2-7; the table's D call, TRBD2, was not checked against the DNA. TRBV21-1 is recorded as a pseudogene. The CDR3 has 11 amino acids. In DNA form, the CDR3 reads TGTGCCAGCAGCGGAGGTGTCGAGCAGTACTTC. This gives the protein CASSGGVEQYF.

V usage is TRBV5-4 and J usage is TRBJ2-5, with D tentatively TRBD1 (5 bases). The V gene lost 0 bases and the J gene lost 1 base, with 7 bases spanning the gap. CDR3 length: 14 residues. CDR1 and CDR2 from the germline V gene are SGHNT and YYREEE (reference sequence). The CDR3 spells CASSLVGAQETQYF. In nucleotides, the CDR3 is TGTGCCAGCAGCTTGGTAGGGGCCCAAGAGACCCAGTACTTC.

The rearrangement uses TRBV30 and TRBJ2-6; a weak D match, TRBD1 (6 bases). Trimming removed 2 bases at V and 4 bases at J, with 12 bases between. There are 15 residues in the CDR3. Germline V gene sequence: CDR1 GTSNPN, CDR2 SVGIG (reference sequence). The CDR3 DNA follows: TGTGCCTGGAGTAATAGGGGGACAGGGGCCAACGTCCTGACTTTC. Residues: CAWSNRGTGANVLTF.

The CDR3 coding sequence is TGCGCCAGCAGCCAGATAATAGCGGGAGTAGGCACAGATACGCAGTATTTT. It codes for CASSQIIAGVGTDTQYF. The rearrangement uses TRBV4-3 and TRBJ2-3; 9 bases are shared with TRBD2. CDR3 size: 17 residues. The junction had 8 bases not matched to a gene; V was cut back by 3 bases and J by 1 base. Germline CDR1 reads LGHNA; CDR2 reads YSLEER.

This chain connects TRBV27 to TRBJ1-5; D is possibly TRBD1 (5 bases). Germline V gene data show CDR1 as MNHEY and CDR2 as SMNVEV (reference sequence). Trimming stripped 2 bases from V and 4 bases from J, with 9 bases between. The CDR3 is 14 residues long. The CDR3 region has the DNA TGTGCCAGCAGTTTACAGGGTCTGAATCAGCCCCAGCATTTT. It specifies CASSLQGLNQPQHF.

The chain joins TRBV7-9 to TRBJ2-5; weak D call: TRBD2 (6 bases). The CDR3 length is 14 residues. V was pared by 2 bases and J by 5 bases, with 12 bases between. Germline V gene sequence: CDR1 SEHNR, CDR2 FQNEAQ (reference sequence). The CDR3 spells CASSLSSGGETQYF. The CDR3 coding sequence is TGTGCCAGCAGCTTAAGCTCCGGAGGGGAGACCCAGTACTTC. Using reference TRBV7-9 and TRBJ2-5 for the parts outside the CDR3, the full variable domain is DTGVSQNPRHKITKRGQNVTFRCDPISEHNRLYWYRQTLGQGPEFLTYFQNEAQLEKSRLLSDRFSAERPKGSFSTLEIQRTEQGDSAMYLCASSLSSGGETQYFGPGTRLLVL.

The gene calls are TRBV11-3 and TRBJ2-1; D is uncertain. Trimming stripped 1 base from V and 4 bases from J, with 5 bases between. The CDR3 sequence is 13 residues long. Germline values: CDR1 SGHNT, CDR2 YENEEA. Written as DNA, the CDR3 is TGTGCCAGCAGCTTAGTACTGTACAATGAGCAGTTCTTC. Translation: CASSLVLYNEQFF.

V usage is TRBV5-4 and J usage is TRBJ2-5; 14 bases line up with TRBD2. The CDR3 extends over 16 amino acids. Germline V gene data show CDR1 as SGHNT and CDR2 as YYREEE (reference sequence). Unmatched junction bases numbered 7, after V lost 4 bases and J lost 5 bases. The CDR3 DNA is TGTGCCAGCAGCAGCGGGACTAGCGGGAGTTGGGAGACCCAGTACTTC. Its protein product is CASSSGTSGSWETQYF.

The V gene is TRBV28, the J gene TRBJ2-6; the D gene is possibly TRBD1 (5 bases). The CDR3 sequence is 15 residues long. V lost 6 bases and J 1 base, leaving 10 bases between the germline ends. Germline-derived CDR1 and CDR2 are MDHEN and SYDVKM. The CDR3 DNA sequence: TGTGCCAGCAGGAAACAGGTTTCTGGGGCCAACGTCCTGACTTTC. Amino acid sequence: CASRKQVSGANVLTF.